What follows are 6 T cell receptor beta chains derived from one specimen sequenced in a study of graft-versus-host responses after intestinal transplantation. Method: immunoSEQ multiplex PCR; TCRdb's copy keeps in-frame clones and lacks some. This table has under 50,000 clones, approximately 95% appearing once. Sample: PBMCs, taken 700 to 850 days after intestinal transplantation. The receptors originated from a human patient who received an intestinal transplant, so some T cells may come from the graft donor.

The V call is TRBV4-1, the J call TRBJ2-1; TRBD2 matches at 8 bases. The CDR3 extends over 14 amino acids. The germline V gene encodes CDR1 MGHRA and CDR2 YSYEKL. V shed 3 bases, J shed 7 bases, and the junction held 5 bases outside the gene matches. DNA for the CDR3: TGCGCCAGCAGCCATAGCGGGAAGAAGAATGAGCAGTTCTTC. This codes for CASSHSGKKNEQFF.

This chain links TRBV2 with TRBJ2-7, with D uncertain. This CDR3 has 12 residues. Germline V gene lookup returns CDR1 SNHLY and CDR2 FYNNEI. With 8 bases removed from V and 6 bases from J, the gap between germline ends came to 14 bases. CDR3 protein: CASRTTPSEQYF. The CDR3 nucleotides are TGTGCCAGCCGAACCACACCTTCCGAGCAGTACTTC. Supplemented by reference TRBV2 and TRBJ2-7, the full variable domain reads EPEVTQTPSHQVTQMGQEVILRCVPISNHLYFYWYRQILGQKVEFLVSFYNNEISEKSEIFDDQFSVERPDGSNFTLKIRSTKLEDSAMYFCASRTTPSEQYFGPGTRLTVT.

V gene TRBV7-9 combines with J gene TRBJ2-1, with 9 bases lining up with TRBD1. The junction had 6 bases not matched to a gene; V was cut back by 1 base and J by 8 bases. The CDR3 consists of 15 residues. Per the germline V gene, CDR1 is SEHNR and CDR2 is FQNEAQ (reference sequence). CDR3 amino acids: CASSLVLGQGDEQFF. As DNA, the CDR3 is TGTGCCAGCAGCTTAGTGCTGGGACAGGGCGATGAGCAGTTCTTC.

The gene calls are TRBV12-5 and TRBJ2-1; D gene ambiguous. V was pared by 7 bases and J by 0 bases, with 13 bases between. The CDR3 has 15 residues. In germline, CDR1 is LGHNT, CDR2 FRNRAP. The CDR3, as DNA: TGTGCTAGTGCTTTCGTTAGAGTCTCCTACAATGAGCAGTTCTTC. Translating it yields CASAFVRVSYNEQFF.

This clone was recorded only once. The J gene is TRBJ2-3, the V gene TRBV4-2; D unclear. V was pared by 0 bases and J by 0 bases, with 7 bases between. CDR1 LGHNA and CDR2 YNFKEQ come from the germline V gene. The CDR3 extends over 15 amino acids. The CDR3 is CASSQDLTSTDTQYF. The CDR3, as DNA: TGTGCCAGCAGCCAAGACCTTACTAGCACAGATACGCAGTATTTT.

In its sample, this clone was seen a few times. The rearrangement links TRBV9 to TRBJ2-3; 7 bases match TRBD1. V dropped 0 bases and J dropped 4; count of bases not matched to a gene: 5. This CDR3 has 15 amino acids. The V gene's germline CDR1 is SGDLS and CDR2 YYNGEE. CDR3 in DNA: TGTGCCAGCAGCGTAGCTATTACAGGGGCAGATACGCAGTATTTT. Translating gives CASSVAITGADTQYF.